These 30 T cell receptor beta chains share one sample of origin, sequenced in a study of regulatory T cells in long-lasting Graves disease. With iRepertoire HTBI primers and Arm-PCR of CDR3 regions, TCR beta libraries were built. TCRdb redid the calling of the multiplex PCR reads with MiXCR, one entry per CDR3 protein. The sample has around 500,000 distinct CDR3 sequences; about 16% are singletons. The time point is: newly diagnosed GD, antithyroid drugs for less than 3 months. RNA from PBMCs was the source of the TCR library. These data were also filed under a second study, of T cells in Graves' hyperthyroidism and ophthalmopathy.

The specimen comprised peripheral blood mononuclear cells (PBMCs), sampled at new diagnosis, from a patient treated with antithyroid drugs. The origin of the receptors is a middle-aged woman with Graves disease.

This clonotype was counted a few times. The chain combines TRBV6-5 with TRBJ2-5, with TRBD2 matching over 10 bases. CDR1 MNHEY and CDR2 SVGAGI come from the germline V gene. This CDR3 has 16 amino acids. V trimming: 4 bases; J trimming: 4 bases; junction bases outside the gene matches: 9. This CDR3 reads CASSFPLAGPPETQYF. The CDR3 region has the DNA TGTGCCAGCAGTTTCCCACTAGCGGGGCCTCCAGAGACCCAGTACTTC.

Many counts were recorded for this clonotype. The chain is built from TRBV12-3 or TRBV12-4 and TRBJ2-3; D is unresolved. CDR3 size: 11 residues. The V gene lost 6 bases and the J gene lost 3 bases, with 4 bases spanning the gap. CDR3 DNA sequence: TGTGCCAGCAGGAGGACAGATACGCAGTATTTT. Residues: CASRRTDTQYF.

This clonotype was recorded a few times. The J gene is TRBJ2-7, the V gene TRBV9, with 9 nucleotides matching TRBD2. This CDR3 is built from 16 residues. Germline V lookup: CDR1 SGDLS, CDR2 YYNGEE. V gave up 0 bases and J gave up 2 bases; unmatched junction bases: 6. This chain's CDR3 is CASSVGVSGGTYEQYF. The CDR3 nucleotides are TGTGCCAGCAGCGTAGGGGTTAGCGGGGGTACCTACGAGCAGTACTTC. The complete variable domain, with remaining parts taken from reference TRBV9 and TRBJ2-7, reads DSGVTQTPKHLITATGQRVTLRCSPRSGDLSVYWYQQSLDQGLQFLIQYYNGEERAKGNILERFSAQQFPDLHSELNLSSLELGDSALYFCASSVGVSGGTYEQYFGPGTRLTVT.

Regarding this clonotype: Given the absence of the conserved phenylalanine or tryptophan at the CDR3 end, a read error is likely. V is TRBV19 and J is TRBJ1-1; D remains ambiguous. With 2 bases removed from V and 5 bases from J, the gap between germline ends came to 15 bases. CDR1 and CDR2 (germline): LNHDA, SQIVND (reference sequence). The CDR3 consists of 15 residues. The CDR3 coding sequence is TGTGCCAGTAGTATAAGTGCTTCCGGGAGGACTGAAGCTTTCTCT. As protein: CASSISASGRTEAFS.

This clonotype was detected only a few times. The rearrangement uses TRBV6-1 and TRBJ2-3; TRBD1 agrees at 7 bases. Trimming at V came to 7 bases and at J to 2 bases, leaving 6 bases not matched to a gene. CDR3 length: 14 residues. Per the germline V gene, CDR1 is MNHNS and CDR2 is SASEGT. CDR3 coding DNA: TGTGCCAGCACGACAGGGTTATACACAGATACGCAGTATTTT. It translates to CASTTGLYTDTQYF.

This clonotype was detected a few times. The chain links TRBV5-1 to TRBJ1-4; D possibly corresponds to TRBD1 (6 bases). The V and J ends lost 0 bases and 6 bases respectively, with 12 bases between them. The CDR3 loop spans 15 amino acids. The germline V gene encodes CDR1 SGHRS and CDR2 YFSETQ. DNA for the CDR3: TGCGCCAGCAGCTTGGATTTCTCAGGGGATGAAAAACTGTTTTTT. Its protein product is CASSLDFSGDEKLFF.

This clonotype has a count of ten or more. The J gene is TRBJ1-1, the V gene TRBV20-1; D is unresolved. CDR1 DFQATT and CDR2 SNEGSKA come from the germline V gene (reference sequence). The CDR3 is 14 residues long. Trimming took 7 bases from V and 5 from J, leaving 20 bases between them. For the CDR3, the DNA is TGCAGTGGTAGGTGGGCCTCGGGTGGAACTGAAGCTTTCTTT. Protein product: CSGRWASGGTEAFF.

This clonotype was observed at least ten times. The rearrangement joins TRBV30 to TRBJ1-1; 10 bases fit TRBD1. Germline V gene lookup returns CDR1 GTSNPN and CDR2 SVGIG (reference sequence). Trimming took 0 bases from V and 6 from J; bases not matched to a gene: 4. The CDR3 sequence is 14 residues long. The CDR3 DNA follows: TGTGCCTGGAGTGTCGGGACAGGGGATCCTGAAGCTTTCTTT. Its protein product is CAWSVGTGDPEAFF.

This chain links TRBV7-2 with TRBJ1-5, with a tentative D call TRBD1 (6 bases). CDR1 and CDR2 (germline): SGHTA, FQGNSA. The CDR3 consists of 16 residues. Trimming removed 3 bases at V and 3 bases at J, with 15 bases between. The CDR3 loop reads CASSLGAGRTNQPQHF. The CDR3 DNA reads TGTGCCAGCAGCTTGGGGGCAGGGAGGACCAATCAGCCCCAGCATTTT. Complete variable domain (other parts from reference TRBV7-2 and TRBJ1-5): GAGVSQSPSNKVTEKGKDVELRCDPISGHTALYWYRQSLGQGLEFLIYFQGNSAPDKSGLPSDRFSAERTGGSVSTLTIQRTQQEDSAVYLCASSLGAGRTNQPQHFGDGTRLSIL.

This clonotype has just a few counts. The chain joins TRBV24-1 to TRBJ2-5, with 9 bases matching TRBD1. V trimming: 3 bases; J trimming: 5 bases; junction bases outside the gene matches: 6. Germline V CDR1 and CDR2: KGHDR, SFDVKD. This CDR3 is built from 15 residues. The CDR3 region is CATSDPSGTGETQYF. CDR3 nucleotides: TGTGCCACCAGTGATCCATCTGGGACAGGGGAGACCCAGTACTTC.

A word on this clonotype: A single base separates this from a much larger clone, so it may be a read error. The chain joins TRBV5-1 to TRBJ1-4; no clear D. Germline V lookup: CDR1 SGHRS, CDR2 YFSETQ. V was trimmed by 1 base and J by 3 bases, leaving 16 bases between them. This CDR3 spans 17 amino acids. The CDR3 region has the DNA TGCGCCAGCAGCTTGATGCCAGGACCCATGGCTAATGAAAAACTGTTTTTT. Protein: CASSLMPGPMANEKLFF.

This clonotype was detected once. The chain carries TRBV4-1 and TRBJ1-5; TRBD1 matches 7 bases. V lost 2 bases, J lost 5 bases, and 3 bases stayed unmatched. The CDR3 spans 14 residues. The germline CDR1 and CDR2 sequences are MGHRA and YSYEKL. CDR3 protein: CASSQRTGDQPQHF. CDR3 nucleotides: TGCGCCAGCAGCCAACGAACAGGGGATCAGCCCCAGCATTTT.

This clonotype showed up many times. The chain combines TRBV25-1 with TRBJ1-4; 8 positions agree with TRBD1. The CDR3 runs to 14 residues. Germline lookup yields CDR1 MGHDK and CDR2 SYGVNS. The junction had 7 bases not matched to a gene; V was cut back by 7 bases and J by 6 bases. The CDR3 DNA reads as TGTGCCAGCATCTCCGGGACAGGCGATGAAAAACTGTTTTTT. It codes for CASISGTGDEKLFF. Supplemented by reference TRBV25-1 and TRBJ1-4, the full variable domain reads EADIYQTPRYLVIGTGKKITLECSQTMGHDKMYWYQQDPGMELHLIHYSYGVNSTEKGDLSSESTVSRIRTEHFPLTLESARPSHTSQYLCASISGTGDEKLFFGSGTQLSVL.

This clonotype was seen only a few times. J is TRBJ2-1 and V is TRBV12-3 or TRBV12-4; D is ambiguous. The CDR3 length is 11 residues. V lost 3 bases and J lost 6, with 3 bases in between. The CDR3 sequence is CASSFVNEQFF. CDR3 nucleotide sequence: TGTGCCAGCAGTTTCGTCAATGAGCAGTTCTTC.

This clonotype was seen repeatedly, ten times or more. The V gene is TRBV29-1, the J gene TRBJ1-1, with 11 bases identical to TRBD1. The CDR3 contains 13 residues. V gave up 7 bases and J gave up 5 bases; unmatched junction bases: 6. Germline CDR1 reads SQVTM; CDR2 reads ANQGSEA. The chain's CDR3 is CSGGQGARTEAFF. The CDR3 DNA reads as TGCAGCGGCGGACAGGGGGCTAGGACTGAAGCTTTCTTT.

The genes are TRBV19 and TRBJ1-1; possibly TRBD1 for D (5 bases). Looked up from germline, CDR1 is LNHDA and CDR2 is SQIVND (reference sequence). V lost 3 bases and J 6 bases, leaving 11 bases between the germline ends. CDR3 length: 13 amino acids. The CDR3 is CASSIPGIPEAFF. The CDR3 DNA reads as TGTGCCAGTAGTATCCCAGGGATCCCTGAAGCTTTCTTT.

Many counts were recorded for this clonotype. This chain links TRBV7-9 with TRBJ2-1, with no clear D. Germline V gene sequence: CDR1 SEHNR, CDR2 FQNEAQ (reference sequence). The germline V and J ends were trimmed by 3 bases and 7 bases, with 13 bases remaining between them. The CDR3 is 14 residues long. CDR3 protein: CASSFEGLGNEQFF. Written as DNA, the CDR3 is TGTGCCAGCAGCTTCGAAGGTCTAGGGAATGAGCAGTTCTTC.

This clonotype was seen a handful of times. The chain recombines TRBV18 with TRBJ2-1; unclear D gene. The CDR3 runs 15 residues. In germline, CDR1 is KGHSH, CDR2 LQKENI. V was shortened by 6 bases and J by 5 bases, with 17 bases between the two germline ends. The CDR3 is CASSLYSAEDNEQFF. CDR3 nucleotides: TGTGCCAGCTCCCTTTACAGCGCCGAAGACAATGAGCAGTTCTTC. The variable domain in full, completed from reference TRBV18 and TRBJ2-1, reads NAGVMQNPRHLVRRRGQEARLRCSPMKGHSHVYWYRQLPEEGLKFMVYLQKENIIDESGMPKERFSAEFPKEGPSILRIQQVVRGDSAAYFCASSLYSAEDNEQFFGPGTRLTVL.

In DNA form, the CDR3 reads TGCGCCAGCAGCTTAGGGACAGGCACTAATGAAAAACTGTTTTTT. It specifies CASSLGTGTNEKLFF. V usage is TRBV5-1 and J usage is TRBJ1-4, with 8 bases aligning to TRBD1. This CDR3 comprises 15 residues. Trimming cost V 2 bases and J 2 bases; bases outside gene matches: 2. Germline V gene sequence: CDR1 SGHRS, CDR2 YFSETQ.

V is TRBV19 and J is TRBJ1-5; no reliable D call. With 3 bases removed from V and 5 bases from J, the gap between germline ends came to 11 bases. Germline CDR1 reads LNHDA; CDR2 reads SQIVND (reference sequence). The CDR3 spans 14 residues. In DNA, the CDR3 is TGTGCCAGTAGTATTCCGGGTGGCGATCAGCCCCAGCATTTT. Protein: CASSIPGGDQPQHF.

This clonotype was counted at least ten times. This sequence joins TRBV28 and TRBJ1-1; D might be TRBD1 (5 bases). V was pared by 8 bases and J by 1 base, with 26 bases between. The germline V gene encodes CDR1 MDHEN and CDR2 SYDVKM. There are 18 residues in the CDR3. The CDR3, as DNA: TGTGCCAGCCACGGACTAAAAGGGGTAGGGTTTGGGAACACTGAAGCTTTCTTT. Its translation: CASHGLKGVGFGNTEAFF.

This clonotype has a count of ten or more. This chain links TRBV12-3 or TRBV12-4 with TRBJ2-2; D remains unclear. V gave up 7 bases and J gave up 2 bases, with 2 bases separating them. This CDR3 region has 11 residues. CDR3 sequence: CASTNTGELFF. The CDR3, as DNA: TGTGCCAGCACCAACACCGGGGAGCTGTTTTTT.

This clonotype was found many times. This rearrangement joins TRBV6-4 to TRBJ2-1; D remains ambiguous. This CDR3 is 12 amino acids long. V lost 4 bases and J 11 bases, leaving 12 bases between the germline ends. Germline V CDR1 and CDR2: MRHNA, SNTAGT. This CDR3 reads CASSAGLGKQFF. CDR3 in DNA: TGTGCCAGCAGTGCCGGCCTCGGTAAGCAGTTCTTC.

The chain uses TRBV5-1 and TRBJ1-5; the D gene is possibly TRBD1 (5 bases). Germline CDR1 is SGHRS and CDR2 is YFSETQ. Trimming took off 0 bases at V and 2 bases at J, with 12 bases between the two ends. The CDR3 contains 16 residues. This chain's CDR3 is CASSLGGDPGNQPQHF. In nucleotides, the CDR3 is TGCGCCAGCAGCTTGGGAGGGGACCCTGGCAATCAGCCCCAGCATTTT.

This clonotype was picked up many times. The chain has TRBV20-1 and TRBJ2-5; 7 bases fit TRBD1. With 0 bases clipped from V and 4 bases from J, the junction kept 8 bases outside the gene matches. The CDR3 sequence is 15 residues long. The V gene's germline CDR1 is DFQATT and CDR2 SNEGSKA (reference sequence). The CDR3 bases are TGCAGTGCTAGAGATCCGAACAGGGGAATAGAGACCCAGTACTTC. Translating gives CSARDPNRGIETQYF.

This clonotype was found a few times. The rearrangement uses TRBV12-3 or TRBV12-4 and TRBJ1-4; 9 nucleotides agree with TRBD1. The CDR3 runs to 17 residues. J was trimmed by 6 bases and V by 6 bases; bases with no gene match: 14. The CDR3 reads CASSKGGTGGKYEKLFF. The CDR3 DNA reads as TGTGCCAGCAGCAAAGGGGGTACAGGGGGCAAATATGAAAAACTGTTTTTT.

In this sample, this clonotype turned up a few times. CDR3 in amino acids: CATSRDPGEAFF. The CDR3 nucleotides are TGTGCCACCAGCAGAGACCCGGGTGAAGCTTTCTTT. The gene calls are TRBV15 and TRBJ1-1; D remains unclear. The CDR3 covers 12 residues. Germline assignment: CDR1 LNHNV and CDR2 YYDKDF (reference sequence). The ends were cut back, 0 bases at V and 7 bases at J, with 6 bases in the middle.

As to this clonotype: A much larger clonotype is one base distant, so this may be a read error. Lacking the conserved final phenylalanine or tryptophan, this CDR3 likely reflects a read error. Here the CDR3 reads CASSLTDGNYGYTL. The CDR3, as DNA: TGTGCCAGCTCACTAACCGACGGAAACTATGGCTACACCCTC. The V call is TRBV18, the J call TRBJ1-2; the D is unclear. Deletions cut 4 bases from V and 2 bases from J, with 11 bases between. The CDR3 is 14 residues long. CDR1 is KGHSH, CDR2 LQKENI, per germline.

This clonotype was counted ten times or more. This sequence joins TRBV24-1 and TRBJ1-1; D gene unclear. The CDR3 runs 14 residues. The V end was cut by 7 bases, the J end by 0 bases, with 11 bases between. CDR1 KGHDR and CDR2 SFDVKD come from the germline V gene. Here the CDR3 reads CATRGGGMNTEAFF. CDR3 bases: TGTGCCACCAGGGGAGGAGGAATGAACACTGAAGCTTTCTTT.

This clonotype occurred a few times. The V and J genes are TRBV4-1 and TRBJ2-1; D might be TRBD1 (5 bases). The CDR3 covers 17 residues. Per the germline V gene, CDR1 is MGHRA and CDR2 is YSYEKL. V lost 2 bases and J lost 0, with 14 bases in between. The CDR3 reads CASSQTYRKSSYNEQFF. The CDR3 DNA is TGCGCCAGCAGCCAAACCTACAGGAAAAGCTCCTACAATGAGCAGTTCTTC.